The 28 T cell receptor beta chains in this list originate from one sample, sequenced in a study of vaccination and CD4 T cells after COVID-19. Time point given: late sampling 161 to 241 days after vaccination in three convalescent patients. TCRdb re-called the PCR reads through MiXCR, storing one row per CDR3 protein. The table lists tens of thousands of distinct CDR3 sequences, 49% of them singletons. The source was CD4+ T cells from blood, collected about 7 months after SARS-CoV-2 vaccination. The receptor set was obtained from a human donor who had recovered from COVID-19.

The gene calls are TRBV7-9 and TRBJ2-7; no clear D. Germline V gene data show CDR1 as SEHNR and CDR2 as FQNEAQ (reference sequence). The CDR3 runs to 16 residues. V lost 5 bases, J lost 5 bases, and 22 bases lay in between. CDR3 residues: CASSTSDGPQSDEQYF. The CDR3 DNA follows: TGTGCCAGCAGCACGTCGGACGGACCCCAGTCGGACGAGCAGTACTTC. Looking up the rest from reference TRBV7-9 and TRBJ2-7 gives the full variable domain: DTGVSQNPRHKITKRGQNVTFRCDPISEHNRLYWYRQTLGQGPEFLTYFQNEAQLEKSRLLSDRFSAERPKGSFSTLEIQRTEQGDSAMYLCASSTSDGPQSDEQYFGPGTRLTVT.

The chain recombines TRBV10-3 with TRBJ2-1; no definite D call. V dropped 3 bases and J dropped 8 bases, with 8 bases sitting between them. Germline lookup yields CDR1 ENHRY and CDR2 SYGVKD. The CDR3 is 12 residues long. CDR3 DNA: TGTGCCATCAGTGACCGAGGACATGAGCAGTTCTTC. Its protein product is CAISDRGHEQFF.

The rearrangement joins TRBV6-1 to TRBJ1-5; perhaps TRBD1 as D (6 bases). The CDR3 is made up of 15 amino acids. In germline, CDR1 is MNHNS, CDR2 SASEGT. V was pared by 6 bases and J by 7 bases, with 19 bases between. The CDR3: CASRWGDGGGQPQHF. The CDR3 DNA sequence: TGTGCCAGCAGGTGGGGGGACGGGGGGGGCCAGCCCCAGCATTTT.

This sequence joins TRBV5-8 and TRBJ1-5; D gene uncertain. V lost 0 bases and J lost 3, with 10 bases in between. This CDR3 region has 15 residues. From germline, CDR1 is SGHTS and CDR2 YDEGEE. The CDR3 region has the DNA TGTGCCAGCAGCTTGGCGGGTGAGGCCAATCAGCCCCAGCATTTT. Translated, it gives CASSLAGEANQPQHF.

V and J are TRBV19 and TRBJ2-7; 12 bases are a match to TRBD2. The trim removed 5 bases at V and 3 bases at J, leaving 17 bases unmatched. This CDR3 is built from 19 residues. Germline V gene lookup returns CDR1 LNHDA and CDR2 SQIVND (reference sequence). This CDR3 reads CASSRVGTSGSPRYYEQYF. CDR3 nucleotides: TGTGCCAGTAGTCGGGTCGGGACTAGCGGGTCCCCCCGCTACTACGAGCAGTACTTC.

The rearrangement links TRBV7-8 to TRBJ1-2, with D unresolved. The CDR3 totals 13 residues. In germline, CDR1 is SGHVS, CDR2 FQNEAQ. V gave up 4 bases and J gave up 6 bases, with 12 bases separating them. CDR3 DNA: TGTGCCAGCAGCTCAAACCAAAGAAATGGCTACACCTTC. Amino acid sequence: CASSSNQRNGYTF.

The genes are TRBV11-2 and TRBJ2-2; D is perhaps TRBD2 (5 bases). V was trimmed by 2 bases and J by 1 base, leaving 11 bases between them. The CDR3 is 16 residues long. Germline loops: CDR1 SGHAT, CDR2 FQNNGV. CDR3 in amino acids: CASSLMNSGNTGELFF. CDR3 bases: TGTGCCAGCAGCTTAATGAACAGCGGGAACACCGGGGAGCTGTTTTTT. Full variable domain (outside the CDR3, taken from reference TRBV11-2 and TRBJ2-2): EAGVAQSPRYKIIEKRQSVAFWCNPISGHATLYWYQQILGQGPKLLIQFQNNGVVDDSQLPKDRFSAERLKGVDSTLKIQPAKLEDSAVYLCASSLMNSGNTGELFFGEGSRLTVL.

The sample holds one count of this clonotype. J is TRBJ2-7 and V is TRBV4-1, with D hard to call. V was cut by 1 base and J by 0 bases, with 7 bases left in between. The V gene's germline CDR1 is MGHRA and CDR2 YSYEKL. The CDR3 runs to 14 residues. For the CDR3, the DNA is TGCGCCAGCAGCCAAGTAGGCGGCTCCTACGAGCAGTACTTC. Translated: CASSQVGGSYEQYF.

The chain combines TRBV19 with TRBJ2-5; TRBD2 aligns across 14 bases. Trimming took 1 base from V and 5 from J; bases not matched to a gene: 6. There are 17 residues in the CDR3. Germline V gene sequence: CDR1 LNHDA, CDR2 SQIVND (reference sequence). CDR3 nucleotides: TGTGCCAGTAGTATAGGGGGGACTAGCGGGAGTGGGGAGACCCAGTACTTC. Residues: CASSIGGTSGSGETQYF. Variable domain in full (rest from reference TRBV19 and TRBJ2-5): DGGITQSPKYLFRKEGQNVTLSCEQNLNHDAMYWYRQDPGQGLRLIYYSQIVNDFQKGDIAEGYSVSREKKESFPLTVTSAQKNPTAFYLCASSIGGTSGSGETQYFGPGTRLLVL.

A single count supports this clonotype. The V and J genes are TRBV24-1 and TRBJ2-2; TRBD1 aligns across 9 bases. The CDR3 runs to 14 residues. Trimming cost V 10 bases and J 4 bases; bases outside gene matches: 6. Germline CDR1 reads KGHDR; CDR2 reads SFDVKD. For the CDR3, the DNA is TGTGCCACTAGCGGACAGGGGAGCACCGGGGAGCTGTTTTTT. Amino acids: CATSGQGSTGELFF.

The chain carries TRBV7-2 and TRBJ2-1; 8 nucleotides line up with TRBD2. Per the germline V gene, CDR1 is SGHTA and CDR2 is FQGNSA. V shed 3 bases, J shed 7 bases, and the junction held 5 bases outside the gene matches. This CDR3 is built from 14 residues. The chain's CDR3 is CASSFAREDNEQFF. In DNA form, the CDR3 reads TGTGCCAGCAGCTTCGCGCGGGAGGATAATGAGCAGTTCTTC.

The V gene is TRBV27, the J gene TRBJ2-7; 8 nucleotides align to TRBD2. With 5 bases clipped from V and 3 bases from J, the junction kept 9 bases outside the gene matches. The V gene's germline CDR1 is MNHEY and CDR2 SMNVEV (reference sequence). This CDR3 comprises 15 residues. The CDR3, as DNA: TGTGCCAGCAGTCTCACCGGGACTAGTATCTACGAGCAGTACTTC. Translated, it gives CASSLTGTSIYEQYF.

The genes are TRBV20-1 and TRBJ2-7, with 13 bases aligning to TRBD2. Germline V gene lookup returns CDR1 DFQATT and CDR2 SNEGSKA (reference sequence). This CDR3 comprises 14 residues. V was clipped by 6 bases and J by 5 bases; unmatched bases: 7. CDR3 coding DNA: TGCAGTGCGAGGCGAGGACTAGCGGGAGACGAGCAGTACTTC. Amino acids: CSARRGLAGDEQYF.

This CDR3 reads CASSSRQRTTREAFF. CDR3 nucleotides: TGTGCCAGCAGTTCACGACAGCGCACGACCCGTGAAGCTTTCTTT. The chain links TRBV12-3 or TRBV12-4 to TRBJ1-1; tentatively, D is TRBD1 (5 bases). There are 15 residues in the CDR3. V was pared by 4 bases and J by 7 bases, with 19 bases between.

In this sample, this clonotype turned up a few times. The rearrangement uses TRBV20-1 and TRBJ1-6; unclear D gene. The germline V gene has CDR1 DFQATT and CDR2 SNEGSKA (reference sequence). The CDR3 runs to 13 residues. V gave up 5 bases and J gave up 5 bases, with 10 bases separating them. The CDR3 DNA reads as TGCAGTGCTCCCGGACTGAATAATTCACCCCTCCACTTT. It encodes CSAPGLNNSPLHF.

Regarding this clonotype: A much bigger clone sits one base away, suggesting this may be a read error. V is TRBV6-1 and J is TRBJ2-1; the match to TRBD2 covers 9 bases. V lost 0 bases and J lost 10; bases outside the gene matches: 7. The CDR3 contains 15 residues. CDR1 is MNHNS, CDR2 SASEGT, per germline. The CDR3 loop reads CASSEASGSSYEQFF. DNA for the CDR3: TGTGCCAGCAGTGAAGCTAGCGGGAGCTCCTACGAGCAGTTCTTC.

The chain carries TRBV27 and TRBJ2-7; 9 nucleotides agree with TRBD2. The germline V gene has CDR1 MNHEY and CDR2 SMNVEV (reference sequence). The CDR3 is made up of 14 amino acids. After removal of 1 base from V and 6 bases from J, the junction contained 4 bases not matched to a gene. The CDR3 DNA reads as TGTGCCAGCAGTTTATGGCGGGAGGGCCGCGAGCAGTACTTC. Translation: CASSLWREGREQYF.

This clonotype occurred a few times. This chain's CDR3 is CSVGQGATNTEAFF. The CDR3 DNA reads TGCAGCGTCGGACAGGGGGCGACAAACACTGAAGCTTTCTTT. The chain has TRBV20-1 and TRBJ1-1, with 11 bases identical to TRBD1. Germline V gene lookup returns CDR1 DFQATT and CDR2 SNEGSKA (reference sequence). The CDR3 extends over 14 amino acids.

The V gene is TRBV12-3 or TRBV12-4, the J gene TRBJ2-5; D is possibly TRBD1 or TRBD2 (6 bases each). This CDR3 has 14 residues. Trimming took 6 bases from V and 4 from J, leaving 15 bases between them. As DNA, the CDR3 is TGTGCCAGCAGCCAGCAGGGGAGGAGAGAGACCCAGTACTTC. Protein sequence: CASSQQGRRETQYF.

The chain combines TRBV2 with TRBJ2-5; D is perhaps TRBD1 (6 bases). CDR3 length: 15 residues. The germline V gene encodes CDR1 SNHLY and CDR2 FYNNEI. Trimming took off 2 bases at V and 1 base at J, with 11 bases between the two ends. CDR3: CASSEYTGIQETQYF. In DNA, the CDR3 is TGTGCCAGCAGTGAATACACAGGGATCCAAGAGACCCAGTACTTC.

This clonotype has more than one count but fewer than ten. J is TRBJ2-7 and V is TRBV7-2, with 10 bases that match TRBD2. V trimming: 3 bases; J trimming: 7 bases; junction bases outside the gene matches: 9. The CDR3 sequence is 15 residues long. CDR1 and CDR2 (germline): SGHTA, FQGNSA. The chain's CDR3 is CASSFPSAGGGEQYF. The CDR3 DNA reads as TGTGCCAGCAGCTTTCCCTCAGCGGGGGGGGGAGAGCAGTACTTC. Supplemented by reference TRBV7-2 and TRBJ2-7, the full variable domain reads GAGVSQSPSNKVTEKGKDVELRCDPISGHTALYWYRQSLGQGLEFLIYFQGNSAPDKSGLPSDRFSAERTGGSVSTLTIQRTQQEDSAVYLCASSFPSAGGGEQYFGPGTRLTVT.

DNA of the CDR3: TGTGCCAGCAGTCTCGGACTAGCGGGAGCGTCGACCGGGGAGCTGTTTTTT. It specifies CASSLGLAGASTGELFF. The chain uses TRBV6-1 and TRBJ2-2, with TRBD2 matching 13 bases. The CDR3 extends over 17 amino acids. From germline, CDR1 is MNHNS and CDR2 SASEGT. The junction had 8 bases not matched to a gene; V was cut back by 5 bases and J by 5 bases.

V is TRBV6-5 and J is TRBJ1-1, with D perhaps matching TRBD1 (5 bases). This CDR3 has 17 residues. Trimming removed 0 bases at V and 1 base at J, with 15 bases between. Germline V gives CDR1 MNHEY, CDR2 SVGAGI. The CDR3 DNA sequence: TGTGCCAGCAGTTACTCGAACGGGTTGGGGACGAACACTGAAGCTTTCTTT. Amino acid sequence: CASSYSNGLGTNTEAFF.

This clonotype was detected only once. V and J are TRBV19 and TRBJ2-7; the D gene is possibly TRBD1 (6 bases). The germline V and J ends were trimmed by 6 bases and 7 bases, with 19 bases remaining between them. CDR1 is LNHDA, CDR2 SQIVND, per germline (reference sequence). This CDR3 comprises 14 residues. The CDR3 loop reads CASSQAGLTGEQYF. The CDR3 DNA reads as TGTGCCAGTAGCCAGGCGGGTCTCACAGGGGAGCAGTACTTC.

The gene calls are TRBV7-2 and TRBJ2-7; TRBD1 aligns across 12 bases. The CDR3 runs to 16 residues. Unmatched junction bases numbered 9, after V lost 5 bases and J lost 4 bases. CDR1 and CDR2 (germline): SGHTA, FQGNSA. The DNA of the CDR3 is TGTGCCAGCAGCCAAGCCGGGACAGGGGGCCAGTACGAGCAGTACTTC. Its translation: CASSQAGTGGQYEQYF.

The chain combines TRBV29-1 with TRBJ1-2; D gene ambiguous. This CDR3 contains 13 residues. Per the germline V gene, CDR1 is SQVTM and CDR2 is ANQGSEA. V lost 5 bases to trimming and J lost 4 bases, with 14 bases between them. CDR3 nucleotides: TGCAGCGTTCCCGGGGAGCTCGGCTATGGCTACACCTTC. Protein product: CSVPGELGYGYTF.

The CDR3: CASSEAAAGGQYF. The CDR3 nucleotides are TGTGCCAGCAGTGAAGCCGCGGCTGGCGGGCAGTATTTT. The rearrangement uses TRBV6-1 and TRBJ2-3; D remains ambiguous. Germline V gene data show CDR1 as MNHNS and CDR2 as SASEGT. Trimming took off 0 bases at V and 11 bases at J, with 12 bases between the two ends. The CDR3 contains 13 residues.

In this sample, this clonotype turned up a few times. The V and J genes are TRBV6-1 and TRBJ1-5; 7 bases agree with TRBD1. V lost 6 bases, J lost 2 bases, and 4 bases stayed unmatched. The CDR3 is 14 amino acids. Germline CDR1 is MNHNS and CDR2 is SASEGT. CDR3 DNA sequence: TGTGCCAGCAGGGGGACAGACGGCAATCAGCCCCAGCATTTT. Residues: CASRGTDGNQPQHF.